This T cell receptor beta chain comes out of a study of cytomegalovirus exposure and HLA in healthy donors. Looking at the study overall: Early on, a data release was issued that held about 85 million unique TCRs from HLA-typed donors.

The PCR used 60 Vbeta and 13 Jbeta primers. TCRdb's copy holds only in-frame clones and misses some; the assay was immunoSEQ multiplex PCR. The sample holds under 150,000 clones; over 75% are singletons and the top ten take under 1.5%. About this clone: The antigen is undetermined.

Germline V lookup: CDR1 KGHSH, CDR2 LQKENI. The CDR3 has 15 residues. V shed 3 bases and J shed 5 bases, with 13 bases lying between them. Study conclusions and caveats: Follow-up analysis later connected one missense variant in DCLRE1C with trimming of TCR beta V- and J-genes. Based on reports, TCR beta sequences accurately predicted HLA-A and HLA-B alleles for most subjects.

Sequencing input: PBMCs. This sequence was found in a man aged 45-65 years in good health and CMV-seronegative. J is TRBJ1-4 and V is TRBV18, with no clear D. This CDR3 reads CASSPQRTENEKLFF. In DNA form, the CDR3 reads TGTGCCAGCTCACCTCAGCGGACGGAGAATGAAAAACTGTTTTTT.